This TCR beta chain was captured in a study of blood T cell repertoires in COVID-19. Across the study: Italy, Spain and the United States were the sources of the convalescent and acute COVID-19 samples. Sample material is recorded as cDNA or gDNA derived from T cells, B-cell-depleted T cells, or PBMCs.

The CDR3 extends over 16 amino acids. The germline V gene has CDR1 KGHDR and CDR2 SFDVKD. V was trimmed by 0 bases and J by 2 bases, leaving 10 bases between them. Original data processing: Quantification of nucleated cells was approximated via reference gene primer amplification. TCRdb's table, derived via immunoSEQ multiplex PCR, lists solely in-frame clones and lacks some. V and J calls and clone size are those listed in that table; D and trimming were worked out from the DNA. This table holds approximately 300,000 clones, roughly 90% found once. Sequenced input: peripheral blood. The rearrangement uses TRBV24-1 and TRBJ2-1, with D perhaps TRBD2 (6 bases). This TCR came from a man aged 35-49 years with acute or convalescent COVID-19. The CDR3 bases are TGTGCCACCAGTGATTTGGGGACTGCCCCCTACAATGAGCAGTTCTTC. Its protein product is CATSDLGTAPYNEQFF.